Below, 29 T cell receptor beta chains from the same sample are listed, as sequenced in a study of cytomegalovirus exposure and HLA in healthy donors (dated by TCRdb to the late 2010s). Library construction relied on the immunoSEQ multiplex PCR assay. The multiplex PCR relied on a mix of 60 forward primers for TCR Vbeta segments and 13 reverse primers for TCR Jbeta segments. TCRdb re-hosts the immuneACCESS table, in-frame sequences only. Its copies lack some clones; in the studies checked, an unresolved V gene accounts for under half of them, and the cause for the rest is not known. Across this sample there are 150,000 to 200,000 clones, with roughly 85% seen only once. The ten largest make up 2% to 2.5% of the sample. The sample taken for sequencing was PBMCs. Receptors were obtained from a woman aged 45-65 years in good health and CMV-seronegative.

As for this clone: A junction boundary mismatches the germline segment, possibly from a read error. The CDR3 bases are TGTGCCAGCAGGTTGGGACAGACTAATGAAAAACTGTTTTTT. Translating gives CASRLGQTNEKLFF. The chain carries TRBV5-8 and TRBJ1-4, with 7 positions matching TRBD1. Germline CDR1 is SGHTS and CDR2 is YDEGEE. The CDR3 length is 14 residues.

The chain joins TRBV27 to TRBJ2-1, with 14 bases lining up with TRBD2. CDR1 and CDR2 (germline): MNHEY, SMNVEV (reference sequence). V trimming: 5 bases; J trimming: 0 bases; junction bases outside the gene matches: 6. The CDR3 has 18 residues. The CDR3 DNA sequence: TGTGCCAGCAGTCCCTATGGACTAGCGGGGGGCTCCTACAATGAGCAGTTCTTC. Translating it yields CASSPYGLAGGSYNEQFF.

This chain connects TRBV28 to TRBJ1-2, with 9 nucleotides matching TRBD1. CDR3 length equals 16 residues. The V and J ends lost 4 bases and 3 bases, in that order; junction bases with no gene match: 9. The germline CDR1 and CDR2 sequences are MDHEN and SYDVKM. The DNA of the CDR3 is TGTGCCAGCAGTTATGGACAGGGGTCGGTACACTATGGCTACACCTTC. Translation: CASSYGQGSVHYGYTF.

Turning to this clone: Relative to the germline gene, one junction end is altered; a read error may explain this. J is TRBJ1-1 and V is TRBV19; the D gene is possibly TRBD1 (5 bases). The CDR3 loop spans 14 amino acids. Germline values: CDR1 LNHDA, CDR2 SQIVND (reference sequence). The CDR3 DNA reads TGTGCCAGTAGTATAGGCAGACAGAACTCTGAAGCTTTCTTT. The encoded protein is CASSIGRQNSEAFF.

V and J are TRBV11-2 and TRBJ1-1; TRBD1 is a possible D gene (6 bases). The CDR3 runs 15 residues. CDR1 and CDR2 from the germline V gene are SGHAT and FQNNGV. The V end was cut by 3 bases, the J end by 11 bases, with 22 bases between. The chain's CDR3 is CASSFDRGQSGGAFF. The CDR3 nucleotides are TGTGCCAGCAGCTTTGACCGAGGACAGTCCGGCGGGGCTTTCTTT. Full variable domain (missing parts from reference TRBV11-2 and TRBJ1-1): EAGVAQSPRYKIIEKRQSVAFWCNPISGHATLYWYQQILGQGPKLLIQFQNNGVVDDSQLPKDRFSAERLKGVDSTLKIQPAKLEDSAVYLCASSFDRGQSGGAFFGQGTRLTVV.

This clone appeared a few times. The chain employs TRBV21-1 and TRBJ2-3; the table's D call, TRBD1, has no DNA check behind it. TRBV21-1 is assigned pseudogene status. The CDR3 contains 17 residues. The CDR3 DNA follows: TGTGCCAGCAGCACTACCGGGACAGGGCTCTTCACAGATACGCAGTATTTT. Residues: CASSTTGTGLFTDTQYF.

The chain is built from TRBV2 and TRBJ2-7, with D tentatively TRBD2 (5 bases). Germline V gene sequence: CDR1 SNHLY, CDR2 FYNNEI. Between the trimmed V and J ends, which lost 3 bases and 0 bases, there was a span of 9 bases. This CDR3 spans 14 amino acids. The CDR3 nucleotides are TGTGCCAGCAGTGAGGGGAGCGCCTCCTACGAGCAGTACTTC. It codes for CASSEGSASYEQYF. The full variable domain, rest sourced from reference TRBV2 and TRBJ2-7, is EPEVTQTPSHQVTQMGQEVILRCVPISNHLYFYWYRQILGQKVEFLVSFYNNEISEKSEIFDDQFSVERPDGSNFTLKIRSTKLEDSAMYFCASSEGSASYEQYFGPGTRLTVT.

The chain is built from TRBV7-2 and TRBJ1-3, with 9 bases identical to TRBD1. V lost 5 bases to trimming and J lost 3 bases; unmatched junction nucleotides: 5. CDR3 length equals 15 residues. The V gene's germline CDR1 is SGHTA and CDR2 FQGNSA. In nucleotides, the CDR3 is TGTGCCAGCAGCGTGGACAGGGGCTTTGGAAACACCATATATTTT. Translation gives CASSVDRGFGNTIYF.

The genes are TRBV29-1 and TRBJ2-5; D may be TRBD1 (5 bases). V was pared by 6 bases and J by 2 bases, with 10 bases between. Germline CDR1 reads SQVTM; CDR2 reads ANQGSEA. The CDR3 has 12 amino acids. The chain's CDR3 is CSVSQGQETQYF. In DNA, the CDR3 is TGCAGCGTGAGTCAGGGACAAGAGACCCAGTACTTC. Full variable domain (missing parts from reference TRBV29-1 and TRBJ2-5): SAVISQKPSRDICQRGTSLTIQCQVDSQVTMMFWYRQQPGQSLTLIATANQGSEATYESGFVIDKFPISRPNLTFSTLTVSNMSPEDSSIYLCSVSQGQETQYFGPGTRLLVL.

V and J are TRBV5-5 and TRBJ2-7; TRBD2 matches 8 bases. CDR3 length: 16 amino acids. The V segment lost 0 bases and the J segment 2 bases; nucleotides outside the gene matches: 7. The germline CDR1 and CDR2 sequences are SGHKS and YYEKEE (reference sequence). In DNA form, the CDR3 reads TGTGCCAGCAGCTTGGGCCTTCGGGAGGGAACCTACGAGCAGTACTTC. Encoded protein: CASSLGLREGTYEQYF. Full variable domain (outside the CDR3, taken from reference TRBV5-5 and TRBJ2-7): DAGVTQSPTHLIKTRGQQVTLRCSPISGHKSVSWYQQVLGQGPQFIFQYYEKEERGRGNFPDRFSARQFPNYSSELNVNALLLGDSALYLCASSLGLREGTYEQYFGPGTRLTVT.

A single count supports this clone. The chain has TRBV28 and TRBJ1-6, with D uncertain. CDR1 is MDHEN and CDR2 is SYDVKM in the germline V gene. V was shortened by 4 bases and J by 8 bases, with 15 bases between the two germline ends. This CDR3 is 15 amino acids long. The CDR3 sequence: CASSSFFGGDSPLHF. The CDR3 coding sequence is TGTGCCAGCAGTTCATTTTTTGGCGGGGATTCACCCCTCCACTTT.

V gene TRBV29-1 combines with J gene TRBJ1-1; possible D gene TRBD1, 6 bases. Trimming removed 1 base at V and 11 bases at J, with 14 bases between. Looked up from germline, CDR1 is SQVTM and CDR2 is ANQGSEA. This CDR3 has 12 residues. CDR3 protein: CSVEVGGPVAFF. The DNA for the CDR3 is TGCAGCGTTGAAGTAGGGGGACCGGTGGCTTTCTTT.

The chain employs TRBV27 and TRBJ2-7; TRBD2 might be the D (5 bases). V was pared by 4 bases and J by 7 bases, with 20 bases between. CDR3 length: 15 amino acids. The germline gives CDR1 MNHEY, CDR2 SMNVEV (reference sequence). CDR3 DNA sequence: TGTGCCAGCAGTTCAATAGGAGGATGGGTGAGGGAGCAGTACTTC. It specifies CASSSIGGWVREQYF.

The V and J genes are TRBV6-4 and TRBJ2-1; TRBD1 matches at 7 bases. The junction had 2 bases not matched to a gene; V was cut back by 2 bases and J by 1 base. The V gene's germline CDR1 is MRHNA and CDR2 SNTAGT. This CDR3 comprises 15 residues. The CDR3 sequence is CASSDRQGSYNEQFF. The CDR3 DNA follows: TGTGCCAGCAGTGACCGACAGGGTTCCTACAATGAGCAGTTCTTC.

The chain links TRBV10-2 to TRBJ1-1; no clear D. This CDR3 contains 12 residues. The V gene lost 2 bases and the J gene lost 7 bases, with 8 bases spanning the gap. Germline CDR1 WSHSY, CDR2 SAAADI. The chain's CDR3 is CASSEGQNEAFF. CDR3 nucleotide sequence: TGCGCCAGCAGTGAGGGGCAAAATGAAGCTTTCTTT.

CDR3 coding DNA: TGTGCCAGCAGCACCGGACAGGGAAGGGGCGAGCAGTTCTTC. Translated: CASSTGQGRGEQFF. The J gene is TRBJ2-1, the V gene TRBV5-8, with 8 bases fitting TRBD1. The germline gives CDR1 SGHTS, CDR2 YDEGEE. The trim removed 4 bases at V and 10 bases at J, leaving 10 bases unmatched. This CDR3 comprises 14 residues. Full variable domain (remainder filled in from reference TRBV5-8 and TRBJ2-1): EAGVTQSPTHLIKTRGQQATLRCSPISGHTSVYWYQQALGLGLQFLLWYDEGEERNRGNFPPRFSGRQFPNYSSELNVNALELEDSALYLCASSTGQGRGEQFFGPGTRLTVL.

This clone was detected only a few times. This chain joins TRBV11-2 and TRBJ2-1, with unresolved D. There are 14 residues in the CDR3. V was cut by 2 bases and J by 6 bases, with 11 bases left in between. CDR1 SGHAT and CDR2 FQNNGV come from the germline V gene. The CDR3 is CASSLTGTFNEQFF. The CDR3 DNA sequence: TGTGCCAGCAGCTTAACGGGTACTTTCAATGAGCAGTTCTTC.

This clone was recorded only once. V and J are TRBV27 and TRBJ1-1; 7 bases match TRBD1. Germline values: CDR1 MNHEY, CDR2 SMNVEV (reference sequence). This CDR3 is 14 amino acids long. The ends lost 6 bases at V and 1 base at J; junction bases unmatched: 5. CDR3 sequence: CASRRQGRNTEAFF. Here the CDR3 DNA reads TGTGCCAGCAGGAGACAGGGTCGGAACACTGAAGCTTTCTTT.

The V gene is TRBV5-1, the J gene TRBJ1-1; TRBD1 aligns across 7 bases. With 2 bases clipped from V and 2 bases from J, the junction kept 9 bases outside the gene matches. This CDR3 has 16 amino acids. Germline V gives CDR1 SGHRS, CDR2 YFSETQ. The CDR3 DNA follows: TGCGCCAGCAGCTTCAAAAAGACAGGGTATAACACTGAAGCTTTCTTT. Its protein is CASSFKKTGYNTEAFF. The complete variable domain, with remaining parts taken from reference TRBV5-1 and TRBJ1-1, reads KAGVTQTPRYLIKTRGQQVTLSCSPISGHRSVSWYQQTPGQGLQFLFEYFSETQRNKGNFPGRFSGRQFSNSRSEMNVSTLELGDSALYLCASSFKKTGYNTEAFFGQGTRLTVV.

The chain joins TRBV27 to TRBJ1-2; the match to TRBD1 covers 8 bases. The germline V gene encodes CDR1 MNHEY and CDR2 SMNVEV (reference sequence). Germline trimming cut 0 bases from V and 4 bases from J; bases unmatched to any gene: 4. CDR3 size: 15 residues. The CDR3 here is CASSLSYRGVYGYTF. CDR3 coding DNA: TGTGCCAGCAGTTTATCGTACAGGGGGGTCTATGGCTACACCTTC.

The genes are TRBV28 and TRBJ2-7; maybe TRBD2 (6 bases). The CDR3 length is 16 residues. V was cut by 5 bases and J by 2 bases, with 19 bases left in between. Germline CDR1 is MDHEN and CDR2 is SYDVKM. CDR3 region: CASSHAPIGTPYEQYF. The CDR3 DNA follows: TGTGCCAGCAGTCACGCCCCAATCGGGACTCCCTACGAGCAGTACTTC.

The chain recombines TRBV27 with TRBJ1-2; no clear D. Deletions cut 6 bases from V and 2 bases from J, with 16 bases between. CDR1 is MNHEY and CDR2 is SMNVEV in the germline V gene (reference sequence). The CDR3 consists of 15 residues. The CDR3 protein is CASRNSGTVNYGYTF. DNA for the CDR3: TGTGCCAGCAGAAACTCCGGTACAGTCAACTATGGCTACACCTTC.

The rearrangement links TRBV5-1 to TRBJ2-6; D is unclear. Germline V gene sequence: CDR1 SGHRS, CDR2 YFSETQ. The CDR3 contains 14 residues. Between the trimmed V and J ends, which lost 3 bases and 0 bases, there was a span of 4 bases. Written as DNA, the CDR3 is TGCGCCAGCAGCTCTACCTCTGGGGCCAACGTCCTGACTTTC. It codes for CASSSTSGANVLTF. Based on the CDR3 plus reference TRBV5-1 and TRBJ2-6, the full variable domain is KAGVTQTPRYLIKTRGQQVTLSCSPISGHRSVSWYQQTPGQGLQFLFEYFSETQRNKGNFPGRFSGRQFSNSRSEMNVSTLELGDSALYLCASSSTSGANVLTFGAGSRLTVL.

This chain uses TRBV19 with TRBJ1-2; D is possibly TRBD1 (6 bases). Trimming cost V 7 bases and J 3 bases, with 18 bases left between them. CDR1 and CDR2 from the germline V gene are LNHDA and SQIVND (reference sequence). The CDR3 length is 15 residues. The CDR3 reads CASNRNWDTYYGYTF. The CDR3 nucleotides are TGTGCCAGTAACCGCAACTGGGACACATACTATGGCTACACCTTC.

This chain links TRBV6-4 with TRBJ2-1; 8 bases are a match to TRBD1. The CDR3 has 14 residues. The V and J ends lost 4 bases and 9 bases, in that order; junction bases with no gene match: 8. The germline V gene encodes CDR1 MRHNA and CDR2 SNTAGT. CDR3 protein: CASSGGQVPGEQFF. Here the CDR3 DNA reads TGTGCCAGCAGTGGGGGACAGGTCCCCGGTGAGCAGTTCTTC.

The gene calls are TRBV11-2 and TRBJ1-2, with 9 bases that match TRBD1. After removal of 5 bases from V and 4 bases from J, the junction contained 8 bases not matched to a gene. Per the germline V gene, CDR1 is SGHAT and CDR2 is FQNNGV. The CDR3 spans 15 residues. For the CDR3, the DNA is TGTGCCAGCAGCCGGACTCGGACAGGGGCCTATGGCTACACCTTC. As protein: CASSRTRTGAYGYTF.

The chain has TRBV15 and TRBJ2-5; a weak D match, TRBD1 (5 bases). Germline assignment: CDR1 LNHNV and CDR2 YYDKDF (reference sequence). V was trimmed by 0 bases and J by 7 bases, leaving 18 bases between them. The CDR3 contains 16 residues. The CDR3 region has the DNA TGTGCCACCAGCAGAGATCCGCCAGGGTCTGTGGGGACCCAGTACTTC. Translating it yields CATSRDPPGSVGTQYF.

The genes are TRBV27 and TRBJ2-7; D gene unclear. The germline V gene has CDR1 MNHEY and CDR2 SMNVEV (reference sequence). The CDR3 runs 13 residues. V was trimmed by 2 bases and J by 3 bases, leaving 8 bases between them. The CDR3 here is CASSLGQVYEQYF. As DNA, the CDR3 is TGTGCCAGCAGTTTAGGGCAGGTCTACGAGCAGTACTTC.

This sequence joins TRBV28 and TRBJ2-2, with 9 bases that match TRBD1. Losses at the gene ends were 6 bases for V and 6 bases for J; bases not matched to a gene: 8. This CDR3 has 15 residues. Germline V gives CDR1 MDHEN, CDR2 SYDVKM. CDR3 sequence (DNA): TGTGCCAGCAGAGAAGGGACAGGGTCGGCCGGGGAGCTGTTTTTT. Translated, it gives CASREGTGSAGELFF.